This T cell receptor (beta chain) was captured by sequencing in a study of cytomegalovirus exposure and HLA in healthy donors. The wider study: Tens of millions of unique TCRs, all from HLA-typed donors, were included in an early release of the data. For the approximately 400 genotyped donors, approximately 82% fell within the Caucasian-associated ancestry cluster. Regarding the study as a whole: Earlier analysis looked at TCR beta V segments, and most were productive about 87% or about 30% of the time.

With respect to this clone: What it binds is not known.

The PCR was carried out with 60 Vbeta primers and 13 Jbeta primers. Only in-frame clones appear in the TCRdb table, and some are missing; sequencing was by immunoSEQ multiplex PCR. The sample comprises 85,000 to 130,000 clones, around 9.1% of which are singletons, and 5.8% rests with the top ten. Germline loops: CDR1 SQVTM, CDR2 ANQGSEA. V shed 7 bases and J shed 8 bases, with 9 bases lying between them. The CDR3 is 10 amino acids. The rearrangement joins TRBV29-1 to TRBJ2-1; possible D gene TRBD2, 6 bases. The TCR comes from a man aged 40-49 years in good health and CMV-seropositive. Source material: PBMCs. CDR3 coding DNA: TGCAGCGCCTGGGAGGATGAGCAGTTCTTC. Translation gives CSAWEDEQFF.